One T cell receptor beta chain is described in this entry. Antigen specificity is unknown. This specimen belongs to a study of T-cell reconstitution after alpha-beta-depleted transplantation in children. As it was prepared, the TCRbeta library received unique molecular identifiers. MiXCR, applied by TCRdb to the PCR reads, yields one record per CDR3 protein. The sample shows around 670,000 distinct CDR3 sequences, under 15% of them seen only once. Broader study findings: Some patients' high day-60 TCRbeta diversity was traced to surviving recipient T cells and thymic progenitors. T-cell counts and diversity at one year post-transplant came mainly from newly produced T cells.

The germline V gene has CDR1 DFQATT and CDR2 SNEGSKA (reference sequence). CDR3 length equals 13 residues. V was trimmed by 6 bases and J by 1 base, leaving 9 bases between them. The source of this sequence is a girl aged 2 to 10 with congenital amegakaryocytic thrombocytopenia, due to receive a stem cell transplant. The chain joins TRBV20-1 to TRBJ2-2; D is possibly TRBD1 (6 bases). The material sequenced was PBMCs, taken before TCRalphabeta/CD19-depleted stem cell transplant. CDR3 nucleotide sequence: TGCAGTGCCGTGACAGGGAACACCGGGGAGCTGTTTTTT. Translation gives CSAVTGNTGELFF.